This TCR beta chain was identified during a study of cytomegalovirus exposure and HLA in healthy donors. Germline CDR1 SGHTA, CDR2 FQGNSA. The CDR3 sequence is 15 residues long. Trimming took 6 bases from V and 0 from J, leaving 9 bases between them. Primers included in the PCR were 60 Vbeta and 13 Jbeta primers. The table came from immunoSEQ multiplex PCR; TCRdb's copy has only in-frame clones and leaves some out. The sample contains about 74,000 clones, 72% of which appear only once. The material sequenced was PBMCs. J is TRBJ2-6 and V is TRBV7-2, with a tentative D call TRBD1 (5 bases). The receptor's source is a woman between 35 and 50 years old in good health and CMV-seropositive. In DNA form, the CDR3 reads TGTGCCAGCAGTCGACAGAGCTCTGGGGCCAACGTCCTGACTTTC. Its translation: CASSRQSSGANVLTF.